Following are 17 T cell receptor beta chains from one sample sequenced in a study of T cell changes during pregnancy in multiple sclerosis. The method was immunoSEQ multiplex PCR; TCRdb's version includes in-frame clones alone and lacks a portion of them. The table records roughly 64,000 clones, about 90% of them present only once. The specimen was peripheral blood, collected in the third trimester of pregnancy. The receptor set was obtained from a female donor in good health, enrolled as a control in a pregnancy study.

The chain is built from TRBV6-5 and TRBJ1-5; a possible D gene is TRBD1 (6 bases). The CDR3 covers 14 residues. Germline V gene data show CDR1 as MNHEY and CDR2 as SVGAGI. V was pared by 0 bases and J by 4 bases, with 7 bases between. This CDR3 reads CASSYSRGNQPQHF. CDR3 DNA: TGTGCCAGCAGTTACTCAAGGGGGAATCAGCCCCAGCATTTT.

CDR3 in DNA: TGTGCCAGTAACCCGGACAGGGATAATTCACCCCTCCACTTT. Its translation is CASNPDRDNSPLHF. V and J are TRBV19 and TRBJ1-6; TRBD1 matches 8 bases. V was pared by 7 bases and J by 5 bases, with 4 bases of the junction left unmatched. Germline-derived CDR1 and CDR2 are LNHDA and SQIVND (reference sequence). The CDR3 has 14 residues.

The chain links TRBV15 to TRBJ1-5; D perhaps matches TRBD1 (5 bases). The CDR3 runs to 14 residues. Germline-derived CDR1 and CDR2 are LNHNV and YYDKDF (reference sequence). Trimming removed 3 bases from V and 5 bases from J, with 11 bases in between. CDR3 bases: TGTGCCACCAGCAGGGGGTCGGGGGATCAGCCCCAGCATTTT. It codes for CATSRGSGDQPQHF.

This clone has just one count. The V call is TRBV7-2, the J call TRBJ1-1; no reliable D call. The V gene's germline CDR1 is SGHTA and CDR2 FQGNSA. The CDR3 sequence is 14 residues long. The ends were cut back, 0 bases at V and 0 bases at J, with 5 bases in the middle. CDR3 in DNA: TGTGCCAGCAGCTTAGCGGCTTTGAACACTGAAGCTTTCTTT. Encoded protein: CASSLAALNTEAFF.

The J gene is TRBJ1-2, the V gene TRBV7-8; 7 positions match TRBD1. This CDR3 is 15 amino acids long. V lost 2 bases, J lost 4 bases, and 7 bases stayed unmatched. Germline V gene data show CDR1 as SGHVS and CDR2 as FQNEAQ. This chain's CDR3 is CASSLQGGGTYGYTF. In nucleotides, the CDR3 is TGTGCCAGCAGCTTACAGGGGGGAGGAACCTATGGCTACACCTTC.

The table lists this clone with a few counts. The chain combines TRBV14 with TRBJ1-1; no firm D call. Trimming took off 3 bases at V and 3 bases at J, with 8 bases between the two ends. The CDR3 sequence is 13 residues long. Germline assignment: CDR1 SGHDN and CDR2 FVKESK. The CDR3 region has the DNA TGTGCCAGCAGCCAGGAACTATACACTGAAGCTTTCTTT. Translating gives CASSQELYTEAFF.

The genes are TRBV2 and TRBJ2-1, with TRBD2 identical over 14 bases. Germline assignment: CDR1 SNHLY and CDR2 FYNNEI. The CDR3 has 15 residues. V dropped 4 bases and J dropped 7; count of bases not matched to a gene: 3. CDR3 protein: CASSGGLAGVNEQFF. The CDR3 DNA follows: TGTGCCAGCAGTGGGGGACTAGCGGGAGTGAATGAGCAGTTCTTC.

The J gene is TRBJ1-2, the V gene TRBV5-1; 10 bases line up with TRBD1. The CDR3 is 15 residues long. Germline V gives CDR1 SGHRS, CDR2 YFSETQ. V lost 7 bases to trimming and J lost 8 bases; unmatched junction nucleotides: 14. CDR3 nucleotides: TGCGCCAGCGGAGCCCACGGACAGGGGGTCGGGGGCTACACCTTC. The encoded protein is CASGAHGQGVGGYTF.

This chain links TRBV30 with TRBJ2-5, with 9 bases lining up with TRBD2. CDR3 size: 16 residues. The J segment lost 5 bases and the V segment lost 0 bases, leaving 10 bases of the junction unmatched. Germline V gene data show CDR1 as GTSNPN and CDR2 as SVGIG (reference sequence). CDR3: CAWSVFRRGGLETQYF. CDR3 sequence (DNA): TGTGCCTGGAGTGTATTTAGGCGGGGGGGCCTTGAGACCCAGTACTTC.

The V gene is TRBV7-2, the J gene TRBJ2-3; 8 bases match TRBD1. Trimming at V came to 1 base and at J to 7 bases, leaving 7 bases not matched to a gene. The length of the CDR3 is 15 residues. Per the germline V gene, CDR1 is SGHTA and CDR2 is FQGNSA. The CDR3 region has the DNA TGTGCCAGCAGCTTAGGGACAGGGCTTGTGAATACGCAGTATTTT. It is translated as CASSLGTGLVNTQYF. Complete variable domain (other parts from reference TRBV7-2 and TRBJ2-3): GAGVSQSPSNKVTEKGKDVELRCDPISGHTALYWYRQSLGQGLEFLIYFQGNSAPDKSGLPSDRFSAERTGGSVSTLTIQRTQQEDSAVYLCASSLGTGLVNTQYFGPGTRLTVL.

V gene TRBV5-4 combines with J gene TRBJ1-2; D gene uncertain. V was clipped by 3 bases and J by 2 bases, with 20 bases between them. CDR1 is SGHNT and CDR2 is YYREEE in the germline V gene (reference sequence). CDR3 length: 17 residues. The CDR3 bases are TGTGCCAGCAGCTCAGGAATGACCCCACACCAAAACTATGGCTACACCTTC. It specifies CASSSGMTPHQNYGYTF. The whole variable domain, filled in from reference TRBV5-4 and TRBJ1-2, reads ETGVTQSPTHLIKTRGQQVTLRCSSQSGHNTVSWYQQALGQGPQFIFQYYREEENGRGNFPPRFSGLQFPNYSSELNVNALELDDSALYLCASSSGMTPHQNYGYTFGSGTRLTVV.

This clone was picked up one time. This chain connects TRBV4-2 to TRBJ1-2; 7 bases align to TRBD1. The CDR3 consists of 14 residues. The junction had 2 bases not matched to a gene; V was cut back by 0 bases and J by 4 bases. Germline V gene data show CDR1 as LGHNA and CDR2 as YNFKEQ. This chain's CDR3 is CASSQDTGAYGYTF. The CDR3 DNA reads as TGTGCCAGCAGCCAAGATACAGGGGCCTATGGCTACACCTTC.

This clone turned up a few times. The genes are TRBV6-4 and TRBJ2-3, with 7 bases identical to TRBD2. V was clipped by 5 bases and J by 1 base; unmatched bases: 3. From germline, CDR1 is MRHNA and CDR2 SNTAGT. The CDR3 sequence is 14 residues long. The CDR3 spells CASSYAGGTDTQYF. Written as DNA, the CDR3 is TGTGCCAGCAGTTATGCGGGGGGCACAGATACGCAGTATTTT.

The chain joins TRBV5-1 to TRBJ2-1, with TRBD2 identical over 7 bases. The CDR3 has 16 amino acids. From germline, CDR1 is SGHRS and CDR2 YFSETQ. Unmatched junction bases numbered 13, after V lost 1 base and J lost 9 bases. The CDR3 DNA follows: TGCGCCAGCAGCTTGTCTACTGGCGGGAGTATAGGTGAGCAGTTCTTC. Its protein is CASSLSTGGSIGEQFF.

This chain joins TRBV27 and TRBJ1-6, with TRBD1 identical over 10 bases. Trimming at V came to 2 bases and at J to 3 bases, leaving 4 bases not matched to a gene. The CDR3 loop spans 17 amino acids. Looked up from germline, CDR1 is MNHEY and CDR2 is SMNVEV (reference sequence). In nucleotides, the CDR3 is TGTGCCAGCAGTTTAGATGGGACAGGGGTCTATAATTCACCCCTCCACTTT. Translated, it gives CASSLDGTGVYNSPLHF.

The chain couples TRBV16 to TRBJ1-6; weak D call: TRBD1 (6 bases). Trimming removed 3 bases from V and 10 bases from J, with 19 bases in between. This CDR3 spans 16 amino acids. The germline V gene has CDR1 KGHSY and CDR2 FQNENV. CDR3 in DNA: TGTGCCAGCAGCCAGAGCACAGGGCTCCCCGTCTCACCCCTCCACTTT. Its protein product is CASSQSTGLPVSPLHF.

This clone was observed a single time. This chain connects TRBV7-2 to TRBJ2-3; 13 nucleotides align to TRBD2. Trimming took 4 bases from V and 3 from J; bases not matched to a gene: 4. This CDR3 comprises 16 residues. CDR1 and CDR2 (germline): SGHTA, FQGNSA. CDR3 sequence reads: CASSSGGLAGTDTQYF. Here the CDR3 DNA reads TGTGCCAGCAGCTCGGGGGGACTAGCGGGGACAGATACGCAGTATTTT.